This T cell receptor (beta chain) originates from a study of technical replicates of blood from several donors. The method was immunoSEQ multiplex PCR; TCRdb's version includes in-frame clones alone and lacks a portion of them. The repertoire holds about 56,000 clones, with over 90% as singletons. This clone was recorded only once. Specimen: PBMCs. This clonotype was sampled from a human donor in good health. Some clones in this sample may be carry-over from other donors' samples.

The CDR3 spells CASSPRTSGGRGELFF. CDR3 DNA: TGCGCCAGCAGCCCCCGGACTAGCGGGGGCCGCGGGGAGCTGTTTTTT. This chain connects TRBV4-3 to TRBJ2-2, with TRBD2 matching 13 bases. The CDR3 loop spans 16 amino acids. With V trimmed by 4 bases and J by 7 bases, 6 bases remained unmatched. The germline CDR1 and CDR2 sequences are LGHNA and YSLEER.